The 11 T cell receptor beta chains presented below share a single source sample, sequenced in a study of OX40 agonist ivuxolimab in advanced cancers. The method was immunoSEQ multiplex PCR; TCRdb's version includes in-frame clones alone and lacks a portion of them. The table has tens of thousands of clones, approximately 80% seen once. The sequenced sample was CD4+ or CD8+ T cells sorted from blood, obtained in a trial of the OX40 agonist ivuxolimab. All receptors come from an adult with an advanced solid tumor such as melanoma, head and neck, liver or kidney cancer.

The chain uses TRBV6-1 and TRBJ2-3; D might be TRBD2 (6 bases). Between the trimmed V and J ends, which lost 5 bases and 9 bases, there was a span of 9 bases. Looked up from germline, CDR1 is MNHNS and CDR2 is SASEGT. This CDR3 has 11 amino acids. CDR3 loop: CASSHGGTQYF. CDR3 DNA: TGTGCCAGCAGTCACGGAGGGACGCAGTATTTT.

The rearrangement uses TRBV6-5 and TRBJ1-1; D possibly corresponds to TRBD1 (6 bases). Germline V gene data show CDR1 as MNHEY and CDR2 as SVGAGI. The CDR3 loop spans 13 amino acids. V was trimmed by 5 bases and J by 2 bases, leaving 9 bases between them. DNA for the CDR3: TGTGCCAGCAGTGGGACAACCAACACTGAAGCTTTCTTT. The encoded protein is CASSGTTNTEAFF.

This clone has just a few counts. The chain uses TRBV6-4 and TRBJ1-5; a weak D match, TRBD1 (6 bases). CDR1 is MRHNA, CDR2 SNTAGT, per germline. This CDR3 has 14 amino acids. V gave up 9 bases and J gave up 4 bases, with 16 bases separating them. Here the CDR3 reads CASARDKVNQPQHF. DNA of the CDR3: TGTGCCAGTGCCCGGGACAAGGTAAATCAGCCCCAGCATTTT.

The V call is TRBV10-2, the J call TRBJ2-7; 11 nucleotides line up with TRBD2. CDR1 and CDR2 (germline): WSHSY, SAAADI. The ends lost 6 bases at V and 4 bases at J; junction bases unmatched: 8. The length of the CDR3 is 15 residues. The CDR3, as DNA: TGCGCCAGCAGGGAAGGGACTAGCGGCCGGTACGAGCAGTACTTC. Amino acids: CASREGTSGRYEQYF.

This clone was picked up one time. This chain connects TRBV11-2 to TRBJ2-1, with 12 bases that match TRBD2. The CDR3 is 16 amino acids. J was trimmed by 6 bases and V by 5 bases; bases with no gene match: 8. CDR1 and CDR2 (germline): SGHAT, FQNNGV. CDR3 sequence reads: CASSPRLAGVFNEQFF. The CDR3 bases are TGTGCCAGCAGCCCGCGACTAGCGGGGGTATTCAATGAGCAGTTCTTC.

CDR3 region: CASRGGYGYTF. The DNA for the CDR3 is TGTGCCAGCAGGGGGGGCTATGGCTACACCTTC. The chain recombines TRBV7-2 with TRBJ1-2; a weak D match, TRBD1 (5 bases). This CDR3 spans 11 amino acids. V lost 6 bases, J lost 4 bases, and 6 bases lay in between. The germline V gene has CDR1 SGHTA and CDR2 FQGNSA.

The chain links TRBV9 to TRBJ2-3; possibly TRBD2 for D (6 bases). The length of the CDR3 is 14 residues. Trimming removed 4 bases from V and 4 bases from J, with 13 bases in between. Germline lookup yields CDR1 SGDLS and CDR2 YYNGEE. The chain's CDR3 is CASSPLAGSDTQYF. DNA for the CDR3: TGTGCCAGCAGCCCCTTGGCGGGGTCAGATACGCAGTATTTT.

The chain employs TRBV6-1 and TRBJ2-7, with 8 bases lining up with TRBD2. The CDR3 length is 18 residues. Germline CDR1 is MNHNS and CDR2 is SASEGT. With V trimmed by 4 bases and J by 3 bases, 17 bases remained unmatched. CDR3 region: CASSATSGAALRGYEQYF. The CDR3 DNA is TGTGCCAGCAGTGCTACTAGCGGTGCGGCCCTTCGGGGCTACGAGCAGTACTTC.

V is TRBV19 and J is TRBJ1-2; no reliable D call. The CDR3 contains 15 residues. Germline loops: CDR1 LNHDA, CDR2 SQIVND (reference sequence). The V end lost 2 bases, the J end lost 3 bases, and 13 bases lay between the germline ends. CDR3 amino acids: CASSIRGKRDYGYTF. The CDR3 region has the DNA TGTGCCAGTAGTATAAGAGGCAAAAGGGACTATGGCTACACCTTC.

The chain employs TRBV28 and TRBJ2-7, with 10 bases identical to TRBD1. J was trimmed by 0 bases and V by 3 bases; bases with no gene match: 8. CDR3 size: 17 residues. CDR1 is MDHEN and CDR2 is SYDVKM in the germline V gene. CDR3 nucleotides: TGTGCCAGCAGTTTCTCTTACCGGGACAGGGGCTCCTACGAGCAGTACTTC. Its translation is CASSFSYRDRGSYEQYF. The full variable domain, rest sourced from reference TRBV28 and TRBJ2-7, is DVKVTQSSRYLVKRTGEKVFLECVQDMDHENMFWYRQDPGLGLRLIYFSYDVKMKEKGDIPEGYSVSREKKERFSLILESASTNQTSMYLCASSFSYRDRGSYEQYFGPGTRLTVT.

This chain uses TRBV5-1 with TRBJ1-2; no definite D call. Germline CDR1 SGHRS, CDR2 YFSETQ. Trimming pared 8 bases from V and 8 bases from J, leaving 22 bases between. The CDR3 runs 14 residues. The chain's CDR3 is CASLPVSSSIGYTF. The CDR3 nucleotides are TGCGCCAGTCTCCCTGTCTCCAGCTCTATCGGCTACACCTTC.